The 21 T cell receptor beta chains reported below all come from one sample, sequenced in a study of blood T cell repertoires in COVID-19. The protocol was immunoSEQ multiplex PCR, while the TCRdb copy is restricted to in-frame clones and leaves out a portion. The sample has approximately 100,000 clones; approximately 84% are singletons. Sequencing was carried out using peripheral blood. These receptors were obtained from a woman of 80 years or more with acute or convalescent COVID-19.

This chain links TRBV7-2 with TRBJ1-2; possible D gene TRBD1, 6 bases. The germline CDR1 and CDR2 sequences are SGHTA and FQGNSA. V lost 5 bases to trimming and J lost 4 bases, with 11 bases between them. CDR3 size: 13 residues. CDR3: CASSQDSSYGYTF. In nucleotides, the CDR3 is TGTGCCAGCAGCCAGGACAGTTCCTATGGCTACACCTTC.

This chain uses TRBV7-2 with TRBJ2-3; 7 bases are shared with TRBD2. The CDR3 spans 15 residues. CDR1 SGHTA and CDR2 FQGNSA come from the germline V gene. The V and J ends lost 5 bases and 0 bases, in that order; junction bases with no gene match: 5. The CDR3 DNA reads as TGTGCCAGCAGCCTTCGAGCGGGGAGCACAGATACGCAGTATTTT. Its translation: CASSLRAGSTDTQYF.

The chain carries TRBV24-1 and TRBJ2-1; 7 bases map to TRBD1. The CDR3 is made up of 13 amino acids. V was pared by 5 bases and J by 8 bases, with 5 bases of the junction left unmatched. The germline V gene has CDR1 KGHDR and CDR2 SFDVKD. The CDR3 spells CATSGGGGYEQFF. DNA for the CDR3: TGTGCCACCAGTGGAGGGGGCGGTTATGAGCAGTTCTTC.

This clone was seen only once. The V call is TRBV11-2, the J call TRBJ2-5, with TRBD1 identical over 10 bases. Germline V lookup: CDR1 SGHAT, CDR2 FQNNGV. The CDR3 extends over 14 amino acids. V was clipped by 5 bases and J by 6 bases; unmatched bases: 6. The CDR3 DNA follows: TGTGCCAGCAGCGCGACAGGGGGCTTGAAGACCCAGTACTTC. It encodes CASSATGGLKTQYF.

The chain carries TRBV14 and TRBJ2-4; 9 nucleotides align to TRBD1. This CDR3 has 13 amino acids. Germline CDR1 reads SGHDN; CDR2 reads FVKESK. Unmatched junction bases numbered 3, after V lost 4 bases and J lost 8 bases. CDR3 bases: TGTGCCAGCAGCCGGACAGGGGTGGACATTCAGTACTTC. As protein: CASSRTGVDIQYF.

This clone was picked up a small number of times. The chain links TRBV2 to TRBJ1-2; 12 bases are shared with TRBD1. The CDR3 contains 15 residues. CDR1 and CDR2 (germline): SNHLY, FYNNEI. Germline trimming cut 2 bases from V and 7 bases from J; bases unmatched to any gene: 5. The CDR3 loop is CASSESGTGGSGYTF. The CDR3 DNA follows: TGTGCCAGCAGTGAATCCGGGACAGGGGGCTCTGGCTACACCTTC.

The rearrangement uses TRBV7-9 and TRBJ1-5; D uncertain. The CDR3 length is 18 residues. V lost 5 bases to trimming and J lost 3 bases, with 23 bases between them. In germline, CDR1 is SEHNR, CDR2 FQNEAQ (reference sequence). Here the CDR3 reads CASSVGLGGVWNNQPQHF. The CDR3 bases are TGTGCCAGCAGCGTAGGTTTGGGCGGGGTGTGGAACAATCAGCCCCAGCATTTT.

The gene calls are TRBV6-5 and TRBJ1-1, with D unresolved. Looked up from germline, CDR1 is MNHEY and CDR2 is SVGAGI. This CDR3 has 13 residues. V lost 6 bases and J 1 base, leaving 9 bases between the germline ends. The CDR3 spells CASRAPWNTEAFF. CDR3 bases: TGTGCCAGCAGAGCTCCGTGGAACACTGAAGCTTTCTTT.

The CDR3 reads CASSLALDSTDTQYF. For the CDR3, the DNA is TGCGCCAGCAGCCTAGCCTTAGATAGCACAGATACGCAGTATTTT. This chain connects TRBV4-1 to TRBJ2-3, with D hard to call. Trimming took 4 bases from V and 0 from J, leaving 11 bases between them. Germline V gene data show CDR1 as MGHRA and CDR2 as YSYEKL. The CDR3 runs to 15 residues.

The chain recombines TRBV6-2 or TRBV6-3 with TRBJ2-1; maybe TRBD2 (6 bases). Germline-derived CDR1 and CDR2 are MNHEY and SVGEGT. CDR3 length equals 16 residues. V lost 2 bases and J lost 9, with 20 bases in between. The CDR3 here is CASSYQAGTQGGEQFF. Written as DNA, the CDR3 is TGTGCCAGCAGTTACCAGGCCGGGACTCAGGGAGGTGAGCAGTTCTTC.

This sequence joins TRBV27 and TRBJ1-1; 10 nucleotides line up with TRBD1. This CDR3 spans 15 amino acids. CDR1 is MNHEY, CDR2 SMNVEV, per germline (reference sequence). The J segment lost 5 bases and the V segment lost 6 bases, leaving 9 bases of the junction unmatched. This CDR3 is CASRPFDRGQTEAFF. In DNA form, the CDR3 reads TGTGCCAGCAGACCATTCGACAGGGGGCAAACTGAAGCTTTCTTT.

The chain joins TRBV7-2 to TRBJ2-7; 7 bases map to TRBD1. V shed 5 bases, J shed 4 bases, and the junction held 8 bases outside the gene matches. Germline CDR1 reads SGHTA; CDR2 reads FQGNSA. The CDR3 has 14 residues. CDR3 sequence: CASSPWDREYEQYF. CDR3 nucleotides: TGTGCCAGCAGCCCATGGGACAGAGAGTACGAGCAGTACTTC. Complete variable domain (other parts from reference TRBV7-2 and TRBJ2-7): GAGVSQSPSNKVTEKGKDVELRCDPISGHTALYWYRQSLGQGLEFLIYFQGNSAPDKSGLPSDRFSAERTGGSVSTLTIQRTQQEDSAVYLCASSPWDREYEQYFGPGTRLTVT.

The V call is TRBV27, the J call TRBJ1-6; no reliable D call. V lost 3 bases to trimming and J lost 0 bases, with 9 bases between them. Germline CDR1 MNHEY, CDR2 SMNVEV (reference sequence). This CDR3 has 16 amino acids. The DNA for the CDR3 is TGTGCCAGCAGTTTTGGGCCCAGCTCCTATAATTCACCCCTCCACTTT. Its translation: CASSFGPSSYNSPLHF.

The chain is built from TRBV27 and TRBJ1-5, with D uncertain. CDR1 and CDR2 (germline): MNHEY, SMNVEV (reference sequence). This CDR3 contains 13 residues. Trimming took 3 bases from V and 6 from J, leaving 9 bases between them. The CDR3 is CASSLGGGQPQHF. CDR3 nucleotides: TGTGCCAGCAGTTTGGGTGGAGGTCAGCCCCAGCATTTT.

This chain links TRBV2 with TRBJ1-6; TRBD1 matches at 8 bases. Trimming at V came to 8 bases and at J to 6 bases, leaving 9 bases not matched to a gene. This CDR3 is built from 15 residues. The germline gives CDR1 SNHLY, CDR2 FYNNEI. CDR3 sequence: CASVIRTGTNSPLHF. The CDR3 DNA follows: TGTGCCAGCGTAATCAGGACAGGGACTAATTCACCCCTCCACTTT.

CDR3 sequence reads: CASSGQGNNSPLHF. The CDR3 DNA reads TGTGCCAGCAGCGGACAGGGCAATAATTCACCCCTCCACTTT. The chain joins TRBV2 to TRBJ1-6; 8 positions agree with TRBD1. This CDR3 has 14 amino acids. Germline CDR1 is SNHLY and CDR2 is FYNNEI. With V trimmed by 6 bases and J by 5 bases, 3 bases remained unmatched.

This sequence joins TRBV28 and TRBJ1-6; 9 nucleotides line up with TRBD1. Germline V gene sequence: CDR1 MDHEN, CDR2 SYDVKM. This CDR3 is 16 amino acids long. With V trimmed by 4 bases and J by 5 bases, 6 bases remained unmatched. CDR3 protein: CASSSTGQGHNSPLHF. CDR3 sequence (DNA): TGTGCCAGCAGTTCGACCGGACAGGGGCATAATTCACCCCTCCACTTT.

The V gene is TRBV4-2, the J gene TRBJ2-3; the match to TRBD2 covers 12 bases. The germline CDR1 and CDR2 sequences are LGHNA and YNFKEQ. The V gene end was trimmed by 6 bases and the J gene end by 6 bases; junction bases not matched to a gene: 7. The CDR3 extends over 15 amino acids. CDR3 sequence: CASSLTSGGSDTQYF. In DNA form, the CDR3 reads TGTGCCAGCAGTCTTACTAGCGGGGGGTCGGATACGCAGTATTTT.

The CDR3 loop is CASSEQPGRDTQYF. Here the CDR3 DNA reads TGTGCCAGCAGTGAACAACCAGGCAGAGATACGCAGTATTTT. The chain is built from TRBV6-1 and TRBJ2-3; the D is unclear. This CDR3 region has 14 residues. Germline assignment: CDR1 MNHNS and CDR2 SASEGT. V lost 2 bases and J lost 5, with 11 bases in between.

The chain combines TRBV28 with TRBJ1-2; no clear D gene. CDR3 length equals 15 residues. The V end was cut by 4 bases, the J end by 6 bases, with 18 bases between. Germline lookup yields CDR1 MDHEN and CDR2 SYDVKM. CDR3 DNA sequence: TGTGCCAGCAGTTCGACATTGCACAGCTTCAATGGCTACACCTTC. It translates to CASSSTLHSFNGYTF.

The rearrangement joins TRBV18 to TRBJ1-2, with 8 bases lining up with TRBD1. This CDR3 has 17 residues. Germline-derived CDR1 and CDR2 are KGHSH and LQKENI. V shed 3 bases and J 5 bases; nucleotides not matched to a gene: 14. The CDR3 region is CASSPSTRGQNRYGYTF. CDR3 in DNA: TGTGCCAGCTCACCTTCTACCAGGGGGCAAAATCGTTATGGCTACACCTTC.